The clone carrying this T cell receptor beta chain was seen only once. From germline, CDR1 is LNHDA and CDR2 SQIVND (reference sequence). There are 13 residues in the CDR3. Trimming pared 5 bases from V and 0 bases from J, leaving 7 bases between. These data originate in a study of blood T cell repertoires in COVID-19. Across about two dozen US areas, participants ranged in age from about 18 to 100 years. Participant-given clinical history determined each cohort assignment. Method: immunoSEQ multiplex PCR; TCRdb's copy keeps in-frame clones and lacks some. The top ten clones hold about 1.7% of a sample with about 290,000 clones, 75% to 90% of them seen once.

This sequence originates from a middle-aged woman who had recovered from COVID-19. Sequenced input: PBMCs or T cells enriched from blood (not recorded which). The chain combines TRBV19 with TRBJ2-5, with D tentatively TRBD2 (6 bases). Here the CDR3 DNA reads TGTGCCAGTAGTCGGGACTACCAAGAGACCCAGTACTTC. Its protein product is CASSRDYQETQYF. Together with reference TRBV19 and TRBJ2-5, the CDR3 gives the full variable domain: DGGITQSPKYLFRKEGQNVTLSCEQNLNHDAMYWYRQDPGQGLRLIYYSQIVNDFQKGDIAEGYSVSREKKESFPLTVTSAQKNPTAFYLCASSRDYQETQYFGPGTRLLVL.